A selection of T cell receptor beta chains follows, all from one sample in a study of PD-L1 blockade in urothelial cancer. Profiled with immunoSEQ multiplex PCR; TCRdb holds only in-frame clones, not every one. The profile covers 72,000 or so clones, with about nine tenths appearing a single time and around 11% taken by the ten largest. This specimen was PBMCs, taken around atezolizumab (anti-PD-L1) treatment. These TCRs come from a man in his sixties with urothelial cancer. Both conserved end residues are trimmed from each CDR3. Expanded clones get a size class; other rows say once, few or many, or leave the size out.

j_call clone_size v_call cdr3_aa
TRBJ2-2 . TRBV2 ASSERTSGGVVTGELF
TRBJ2-1 . TRBV11-2 ASSLATSTYNEQF
TRBJ2-2 . TRBV15 ATSRSGGTGELF
TRBJ2-1 . TRBV30 AWRTAGQLYNEQF
TRBJ2-6 . TRBV11-2 ASSSGAGANVLT
TRBJ2-7 . TRBV7-2 ASSLATGPRGEQY
TRBJ2-7 . TRBV5-1 ASSYTSSSYEQY
TRBJ2-3 . TRBV28 ASSLLAGRGDTQY
TRBJ2-1 . TRBV10-3 AISESISRGQGHNEQF
TRBJ2-7 . TRBV7-3 ASSRGLSDEQY
TRBJ2-3 . TRBV9 ASSARTGGTDTQY
TRBJ2-1 . TRBV28 ASRSGGRGIEQF
TRBJ2-2 . TRBV7-8 ASSAPRGTNTGELF
TRBJ2-5 . TRBV19 ASRETGNQETQY
TRBJ2-7 . TRBV27 ASSPRTSGMDEQY
TRBJ1-2 few TRBV7-9 ASSLGGGLANYGYT
TRBJ1-1 . TRBV6-5 ASRSIQGTEAF
TRBJ2-1 . TRBV20-1 SVVENNEQF
TRBJ2-2 . TRBV11-2 ASSLTRYGNTGELF
TRBJ1-6 . TRBV9 ASSVRQDSYNSPLH
TRBJ1-1 . TRBV5-1 ASSFLDSVNTEAF
. . TRBV5-1 ASRSSGGPYEQY
TRBJ1-1 few TRBV7-9 ASSFIYEAF
TRBJ1-5 . TRBV18 ASSSTGLGDQPQH
TRBJ2-7 . TRBV6-6 ASRLGLATYEQY
TRBJ2-7 few TRBV7-2 ASSSGLAAYEQY
TRBJ2-1 . TRBV29-1 SVEDRESSYNEQF
TRBJ1-2 . TRBV30 AWSPVNYGYT
TRBJ1-2 . TRBV6-1 ASSTTGANYGYT
TRBJ2-5 . TRBV5-1 ASSSGSSETQY
TRBJ2-7 . TRBV10-1 ASSAGTVNSYEQY
TRBJ2-4 . TRBV7-4 ASTLRGPNGAKNIQY
TRBJ1-5 . TRBV7-9 ASSLGTGRPRPQH
TRBJ2-7 once TRBV25-1 ASRGTTHEQY
TRBJ1-6 . TRBV18 ASSSLPGTGLLH
TRBJ2-3 . TRBV28 ASSIPGQGVTDTQY
TRBJ1-1 . TRBV5-1 ASSPGTGTILIYTEAF
TRBJ2-7 . TRBV5-1 ASGPLAGDSYEQY
TRBJ2-5 . TRBV5-4 ASSLGSGPQETQY
TRBJ2-2 . TRBV7-2 ASSLATVSTGELF